This T cell receptor (beta chain) was recovered during a study of blood T cell repertoires in COVID-19. On the study more broadly: Whether acute or convalescent, the COVID-19 samples came from the United States, Italy and Spain. PBMCs, B-cell-depleted T cells, or T cells provided the cDNA or gDNA that made up the material.

Germline assignment: CDR1 LNHDA and CDR2 SQIVND (reference sequence). V gave up 2 bases and J gave up 2 bases; unmatched junction bases: 5. CDR3 length equals 16 residues. In the original processing: Amplification from reference gene primers served as the basis for estimated nucleated cell counts. This table comes from immunoSEQ multiplex PCR, and its TCRdb copy is limited to in-frame clones, with some not included. D and trimming come from the DNA, and the V and J calls and clone size come from that table. The table records hundreds of thousands of clones, approximately 86% of them present only once.

The chain uses TRBV19 and TRBJ1-3; 8 positions match TRBD1. The sequenced sample was peripheral blood. The origin of this receptor is a man aged 60 to 75 with acute or convalescent COVID-19. This CDR3 is CASSIFQGAAGNTIYF. In DNA, the CDR3 is TGTGCCAGTAGTATATTCCAGGGGGCGGCTGGAAACACCATATATTTT.